A single sample gave rise to the 32 T cell receptor beta chains below, sequenced in a study of OX40 agonist ivuxolimab in advanced cancers. The repertoire was sequenced with immunoSEQ multiplex PCR; TCRdb's copy has only in-frame clones and lacks some. Of 55,000 to 75,000 clones listed, about nine tenths are singletons. The source was CD4+ or CD8+ T cells sorted from blood, collected in a trial of the OX40 agonist ivuxolimab. The source is an adult with an advanced solid tumor such as melanoma, head and neck, liver or kidney cancer.

The chain recombines TRBV7-8 with TRBJ2-4; D unclear. Trimming removed 4 bases from V and 1 base from J, with 11 bases in between. The CDR3 consists of 15 residues. The germline V gene has CDR1 SGHVS and CDR2 FQNEAQ. The CDR3, as DNA: TGTGCCAGCAGCTCCGGGCTGTATGCCAAAAACATTCAGTACTTC. As protein: CASSSGLYAKNIQYF.

The V gene is TRBV19, the J gene TRBJ2-7; D call uncertain. Trimming took off 4 bases at V and 10 bases at J, with 11 bases between the two ends. CDR3 length equals 11 residues. Germline lookup yields CDR1 LNHDA and CDR2 SQIVND (reference sequence). CDR3 loop: CASSNHHRQYF. The CDR3 nucleotides read TGTGCCAGTAGTAACCATCACAGACAGTACTTC. Full variable domain (outside the CDR3, taken from reference TRBV19 and TRBJ2-7): DGGITQSPKYLFRKEGQNVTLSCEQNLNHDAMYWYRQDPGQGLRLIYYSQIVNDFQKGDIAEGYSVSREKKESFPLTVTSAQKNPTAFYLCASSNHHRQYFGPGTRLTVT.

This chain joins TRBV16 and TRBJ2-2; D uncertain. Germline CDR1 and CDR2: KGHSY and FQNENV. The germline V and J ends were trimmed by 5 bases and 0 bases, with 4 bases remaining between them. The CDR3 totals 13 residues. The CDR3 sequence is CASSWTNTGELFF. In DNA, the CDR3 is TGTGCCAGCAGCTGGACGAACACCGGGGAGCTGTTTTTT.

This clone has only a few counts. The chain carries TRBV2 and TRBJ2-7; D may be TRBD1 (6 bases). Germline lookup yields CDR1 SNHLY and CDR2 FYNNEI. The CDR3 runs 16 residues. Trimming took off 5 bases at V and 4 bases at J, with 21 bases between the two ends. The CDR3 DNA sequence: TGTGCCAGCAGTCCCGGGACAATCGTTTTGGGGTACGAGCAGTACTTC. Translation: CASSPGTIVLGYEQYF.

The chain joins TRBV28 to TRBJ2-5, with TRBD2 matching 11 bases. In germline, CDR1 is MDHEN, CDR2 SYDVKM. The CDR3 contains 16 residues. V gave up 6 bases and J gave up 5 bases; unmatched junction bases: 11. CDR3 nucleotide sequence: TGTGCCAGCAGAGCGGGGACTAGCGGAATTCGGGAGACCCAGTACTTC. Its protein product is CASRAGTSGIRETQYF.

V is TRBV30 and J is TRBJ1-4, with a weak D call TRBD1 (5 bases). Germline CDR1 reads GTSNPN; CDR2 reads SVGIG (reference sequence). Trimming shortened V by 0 bases and J by 7 bases, and 18 bases separated the two germline ends. This CDR3 contains 16 residues. The CDR3 loop reads CAWSVPGPGLFEKLFF. The CDR3 region has the DNA TGTGCCTGGAGTGTACCAGGGCCCGGGCTGTTTGAAAAACTGTTTTTT.

This clone was seen once. This chain uses TRBV19 with TRBJ2-2, with D tentatively TRBD1 (6 bases). The CDR3 consists of 14 residues. V was clipped by 11 bases and J by 8 bases, with 21 bases between them. Germline V CDR1 and CDR2: LNHDA, SQIVND (reference sequence). The CDR3 region has the DNA TGTGCCTCCGGATGGGGGCGTGATATTGGGGAGCTGTTTTTT. Translating it yields CASGWGRDIGELFF.

This clone was recorded once. This CDR3 is also generated by other DNA sequences in the sample. The genes are TRBV13 and TRBJ2-7, with TRBD1 identical over 8 bases. CDR3 length equals 14 residues. V was clipped by 0 bases and J by 2 bases; unmatched bases: 0. CDR1 and CDR2 (germline): PRHDT, FYEKMQ (reference sequence). Here the CDR3 DNA reads TGTGCCAGCAGCTTAGGACAGGGGGCCTACGAGCAGTACTTC. It encodes CASSLGQGAYEQYF. Variable domain in full (rest from reference TRBV13 and TRBJ2-7): AAGVIQSPRHLIKEKRETATLKCYPIPRHDTVYWYQQGPGQDPQFLISFYEKMQSDKGSIPDRFSAQQFSDYHSELNMSSLELGDSALYFCASSLGQGAYEQYFGPGTRLTVT.

The CDR3 region is CASSYFGGVDNEQFF. In DNA, the CDR3 is TGTGCCAGCAGTTACTTCGGGGGCGTGGACAATGAGCAGTTCTTC. The V and J genes are TRBV6-6 and TRBJ2-1; possibly TRBD1 or TRBD2 for D (6 bases each). The length of the CDR3 is 15 residues. Germline V gene sequence: CDR1 MNHNY, CDR2 SVGAGI (reference sequence). V lost 1 base to trimming and J lost 5 bases, with 12 bases between them.

The chain joins TRBV9 to TRBJ2-3; 7 bases align to TRBD2. Germline assignment: CDR1 SGDLS and CDR2 YYNGEE. Trimming at V came to 2 bases and at J to 4 bases, leaving 10 bases not matched to a gene. The CDR3 runs 16 residues. The CDR3 DNA is TGTGCCAGCAGCGTTCACGGTTTGCGGGAGTCAGATACGCAGTATTTT. Translation gives CASSVHGLRESDTQYF.

The V and J genes are TRBV7-9 and TRBJ2-5; 10 bases line up with TRBD2. V shed 0 bases and J 5 bases; nucleotides not matched to a gene: 9. The CDR3 extends over 17 amino acids. The germline V gene has CDR1 SEHNR and CDR2 FQNEAQ (reference sequence). The CDR3: CASSLAQSGRAKETQYF. The CDR3 DNA reads TGTGCCAGCAGCTTAGCGCAAAGCGGGAGGGCCAAGGAGACCCAGTACTTC.

This chain connects TRBV4-2 to TRBJ2-7; 9 bases agree with TRBD1. Trimming removed 0 bases from V and 4 bases from J; junction bases left unmatched: 13. CDR1 is LGHNA, CDR2 YNFKEQ, per germline. CDR3 length: 18 amino acids. The CDR3 loop is CASSQDGTGNLGSYEQYF. The CDR3 bases are TGTGCCAGCAGCCAAGATGGGACAGGGAATTTAGGATCGTACGAGCAGTACTTC.

J is TRBJ2-5 and V is TRBV6-6; 7 positions agree with TRBD1. V was pared by 8 bases and J by 3 bases, with 0 bases of the junction left unmatched. The V gene's germline CDR1 is MNHNY and CDR2 SVGAGI (reference sequence). The CDR3 loop spans 11 amino acids. The CDR3 DNA reads as TGTGCCAGCGGGACAGAAGAGACCCAGTACTTC. Its protein is CASGTEETQYF.

The chain combines TRBV9 with TRBJ1-1, with D possibly matching TRBD1 (5 bases). Per germline, CDR1 SGDLS and CDR2 YYNGEE. V lost 6 bases and J lost 11, with 14 bases in between. This CDR3 is built from 11 residues. The CDR3 DNA follows: TGTGCCAGCACGAGGGGAAGGGTGGCTTTCTTT. Its protein product is CASTRGRVAFF. Complete variable domain (other parts from reference TRBV9 and TRBJ1-1): DSGVTQTPKHLITATGQRVTLRCSPRSGDLSVYWYQQSLDQGLQFLIQYYNGEERAKGNILERFSAQQFPDLHSELNLSSLELGDSALYFCASTRGRVAFFGQGTRLTVV.

The CDR3 DNA reads TGTGCCAGCAGCTTTTACTCCCAGGAGAGGGATACGCAGTATTTT. Translation: CASSFYSQERDTQYF. The chain combines TRBV11-3 with TRBJ2-3; D uncertain. This CDR3 spans 15 amino acids. CDR1 is SGHNT and CDR2 is YENEEA in the germline V gene. V dropped 3 bases and J dropped 6 bases, with 16 bases sitting between them.

J is TRBJ1-4 and V is TRBV19; unclear D gene. Trimming shortened V by 5 bases and J by 8 bases, and 18 bases separated the two germline ends. The CDR3 length is 15 residues. Germline lookup yields CDR1 LNHDA and CDR2 SQIVND (reference sequence). CDR3 sequence: CASSPPRQVKEKLFF. For the CDR3, the DNA is TGTGCCAGTAGTCCTCCCCGGCAGGTTAAGGAAAAACTGTTTTTT.

V usage is TRBV5-4 and J usage is TRBJ2-7, with TRBD2 as a possible D gene (6 bases). Germline V CDR1 and CDR2: SGHNT, YYREEE (reference sequence). The CDR3 consists of 15 residues. The V end lost 4 bases, the J end lost 7 bases, and 21 bases lay between the germline ends. In nucleotides, the CDR3 is TGTGCCAGCAGCATCCGGGACGCCGGCGGGAAGGAGCAGTACTTC. As protein: CASSIRDAGGKEQYF.

The V call is TRBV16, the J call TRBJ1-2; TRBD1 is a possible D gene (5 bases). Germline V lookup: CDR1 KGHSY, CDR2 FQNENV. Deletions cut 0 bases from V and 8 bases from J, with 7 bases between. The CDR3 runs 12 residues. The CDR3 reads CASSQSWGGYTF. CDR3 sequence (DNA): TGTGCCAGCAGCCAATCTTGGGGCGGCTACACCTTC. Looking up the rest from reference TRBV16 and TRBJ1-2 gives the full variable domain: GEEVAQTPKHLVRGEGQKAKLYCAPIKGHSYVFWYQQVLKNEFKFLISFQNENVFDETGMPKERFSAKCLPNSPCSLEIQATKLEDSAVYFCASSQSWGGYTFGSGTRLTVV.

V gene TRBV2 combines with J gene TRBJ1-3; 10 bases fit TRBD1. Germline CDR1 SNHLY, CDR2 FYNNEI. Germline trimming cut 4 bases from V and 7 bases from J; bases unmatched to any gene: 4. The CDR3 extends over 14 amino acids. CDR3 coding DNA: TGTGCCAGCAGTGTGGGGACAGGGGCGAACACCATATATTTT. Protein sequence: CASSVGTGANTIYF.

The genes are TRBV11-2 and TRBJ2-7; D call uncertain. CDR3 length equals 12 residues. Trimming took 6 bases from V and 0 from J, leaving 6 bases between them. Per the germline V gene, CDR1 is SGHAT and CDR2 is FQNNGV. Here the CDR3 DNA reads TGTGCCAGCAGGGGAATCTCCTACGAGCAGTACTTC. It yields the protein CASRGISYEQYF.

The chain couples TRBV7-6 to TRBJ2-1; a weak D match, TRBD1 (5 bases). CDR3 length: 15 amino acids. Per the germline V gene, CDR1 is SGHVS and CDR2 is FNYEAQ. V lost 5 bases and J lost 8, with 19 bases in between. The DNA of the CDR3 is TGTGCCAGCAGCCCTTTTTTGTCAGGGATCGATGAGCAGTTCTTC. This sequence encodes CASSPFLSGIDEQFF.

This chain joins TRBV11-1 and TRBJ2-3; possibly TRBD1 or TRBD2 for D (5 bases each). The CDR3 runs 16 residues. V lost 8 bases, J lost 1 base, and 19 bases lay in between. Germline V lookup: CDR1 SGHAT, CDR2 FQDESV (reference sequence). CDR3 in DNA: TGTGCCAGCCGCACCGGGGACCTCTCTCGCACAGATACGCAGTATTTT. This sequence encodes CASRTGDLSRTDTQYF. Full variable domain (remainder filled in from reference TRBV11-1 and TRBJ2-3): EAEVAQSPRYKITEKSQAVAFWCDPISGHATLYWYRQILGQGPELLVQFQDESVVDDSQLPKDRFSAERLKGVDSTLKIQPAELGDSAMYLCASRTGDLSRTDTQYFGPGTRLTVL.

This clone was seen once. The chain carries TRBV2 and TRBJ2-3, with D tentatively TRBD2 (5 bases). The CDR3 is 16 residues long. Germline CDR1 SNHLY, CDR2 FYNNEI. V gave up 3 bases and J gave up 0 bases, with 13 bases separating them. This chain's CDR3 is CASSDGRRESTDTQYF. CDR3 DNA sequence: TGTGCCAGCAGTGACGGCAGAAGGGAGAGCACAGATACGCAGTATTTT.

The chain carries TRBV5-4 and TRBJ2-2, with 8 bases matching TRBD2. The CDR3 has 17 residues. Germline V CDR1 and CDR2: SGHNT, YYREEE (reference sequence). With 4 bases clipped from V and 2 bases from J, the junction kept 10 bases outside the gene matches. CDR3 nucleotide sequence: TGTGCCAGCAGCCCTTTAGCGGGATCTCCCAACACCGGGGAGCTGTTTTTT. The encoded protein is CASSPLAGSPNTGELFF.

The chain uses TRBV27 and TRBJ2-1; 8 nucleotides line up with TRBD2. Trimming removed 4 bases from V and 6 bases from J; junction bases left unmatched: 11. The germline V gene encodes CDR1 MNHEY and CDR2 SMNVEV (reference sequence). The CDR3 contains 16 residues. Here the CDR3 reads CASSYSTGTSGNEQFF. In DNA form, the CDR3 reads TGTGCCAGCAGTTACTCAACCGGGACTAGTGGCAATGAGCAGTTCTTC.

V and J are TRBV10-2 and TRBJ2-7, with D uncertain. CDR1 WSHSY and CDR2 SAAADI come from the germline V gene. The CDR3 covers 14 residues. Trimming stripped 6 bases from V and 3 bases from J, with 15 bases between. CDR3 amino acids: CASRLVQPDYEQYF. CDR3 coding DNA: TGCGCCAGCAGATTGGTTCAACCTGACTACGAGCAGTACTTC.

The rearrangement joins TRBV4-1 to TRBJ1-5, with 7 bases aligning to TRBD1. The germline V gene encodes CDR1 MGHRA and CDR2 YSYEKL. V lost 3 bases to trimming and J lost 5 bases; unmatched junction nucleotides: 10. This CDR3 region has 16 residues. DNA for the CDR3: TGCGCCAGCAGCCAGGCCGCCGGGACAGTATATCAGCCCCAGCATTTT. Its protein is CASSQAAGTVYQPQHF.

The V gene is TRBV30, the J gene TRBJ1-2, with TRBD1 matching over 7 bases. Germline-derived CDR1 and CDR2 are GTSNPN and SVGIG (reference sequence). Germline trimming cut 4 bases from V and 6 bases from J; bases unmatched to any gene: 14. The CDR3 totals 15 residues. The CDR3 nucleotides read TGTGCCTGGACGGCCCGGAGGGGGCGCGAAGATGGCTACACCTTC. Its translation is CAWTARRGREDGYTF.

This clone was seen just once. The junction differs from germline at one of its ends, possibly a read error. The chain has TRBV6-5 and TRBJ1-3, with D unresolved. This CDR3 spans 11 amino acids. Germline lookup yields CDR1 MNHEY and CDR2 SVGAGI. CDR3 region: CASTYGDTIYF. DNA for the CDR3: TGTGCCAGCACTTACGGTGACACCATATATTTT.

This clone was counted a single time. The chain combines TRBV2 with TRBJ2-7; maybe TRBD1 (5 bases). The germline V gene encodes CDR1 SNHLY and CDR2 FYNNEI. Trimming removed 3 bases from V and 3 bases from J, with 12 bases in between. The CDR3 sequence is 14 residues long. The CDR3 loop is CASSEPGLIYEQYF. The CDR3 DNA sequence: TGTGCCAGCAGTGAGCCAGGGCTGATCTACGAGCAGTACTTC.

This clone was counted between two and nine times. The rearrangement joins TRBV15 to TRBJ2-1; tentatively, D is TRBD1 (5 bases). Germline V gene data show CDR1 as LNHNV and CDR2 as YYDKDF (reference sequence). The ends were cut back, 3 bases at V and 0 bases at J, with 15 bases in the middle. The CDR3 loop spans 17 amino acids. The CDR3 is CATSRVQVWDSYNEQFF. CDR3 sequence (DNA): TGTGCCACCAGCAGGGTACAGGTGTGGGACTCCTACAATGAGCAGTTCTTC.

As concerns this clone: Other nucleotide sequences from this sample produce the same CDR3. The chain combines TRBV5-1 with TRBJ2-7, with D perhaps given as TRBD1 or TRBD2 (5 bases each). The ends were cut back, 0 bases at V and 1 base at J, with 11 bases in the middle. The CDR3 consists of 15 residues. The germline V gene has CDR1 SGHRS and CDR2 YFSETQ. In nucleotides, the CDR3 is TGCGCCAGCAGCTTGGCCGGGACGGGGTCCTACGAGCAGTACTTC. The encoded protein is CASSLAGTGSYEQYF.